The next 2 T cell receptor beta chains were all read from a single sample in a study of breast tumors, draining lymph nodes, adjacent tissues. Breast cancer patients provided tissue from their axillary draining lymph nodes. One entry per CDR3 protein results from TCRdb running MiXCR on the multiplex PCR reads. This table has around 130,000 distinct CDR3 sequences, 21% appearing once. Specimen: axillary lymph node tissue. The source of these receptors is a female donor with breast cancer. Some clones in this sample may be carry-over from other donors' samples.

Many counts were recorded for this clonotype. The chain recombines TRBV4-2 with TRBJ2-7; 9 bases line up with TRBD1. The germline gives CDR1 LGHNA, CDR2 YNFKEQ. J was trimmed by 4 bases and V by 3 bases; bases with no gene match: 10. The CDR3 spans 16 residues. The CDR3 spells CASSQPPGQGIYEQYF. The CDR3 DNA reads as TGTGCCAGCAGCCAGCCCCCGGGACAGGGCATATACGAGCAGTACTTC.

Notes on this clonotype: This may be a read error, as it is one base from a much larger clone. This chain links TRBV5-1 with TRBJ2-1; 8 positions agree with TRBD2. The CDR3 extends over 17 amino acids. Per germline, CDR1 SGHRS and CDR2 YFSETQ. The CDR3 nucleotides are TGCGCCAGCAGCTTGGGGGTAGCGGGGCGCTCCTACAATGAGCAGCTCTTC. Translation: CASSLGVAGRSYNEQLF.